These 29 T cell receptor beta chains came from one sample sequenced in a study of blood T cell repertoires in COVID-19. Libraries were prepared by immunoSEQ multiplex PCR; TCRdb keeps only in-frame clonotypes and omits some of them. The sample records some 58,000 clones, around 92% being singletons. The source material was peripheral blood. These receptors originate from a man aged 45-65 years with active COVID-19.

The chain couples TRBV9 to TRBJ1-4; D not resolved. The CDR3 is made up of 14 amino acids. Germline lookup yields CDR1 SGDLS and CDR2 YYNGEE. Trimming stripped 1 base from V and 0 bases from J, with 4 bases between. The DNA of the CDR3 is TGTGCCAGCAGCGTAACTTCAACTAATGAAAAACTGTTTTTT. This codes for CASSVTSTNEKLFF.

The chain employs TRBV12-3 or TRBV12-4 and TRBJ2-3; tentatively, D is TRBD2 (5 bases). Trimming removed 4 bases from V and 11 bases from J, with 10 bases in between. This CDR3 region has 11 residues. As DNA, the CDR3 is TGTGCCAGCAGTTCGAGACGGGAGCAGTATTTT. It is translated as CASSSRREQYF.

The chain has TRBV9 and TRBJ1-3; D gene ambiguous. This CDR3 comprises 14 residues. Looked up from germline, CDR1 is SGDLS and CDR2 is YYNGEE. Trimming left V 5 bases short and J 4 bases short, with 13 bases between. CDR3 sequence reads: CASRVRGSGNTIYF. CDR3 sequence (DNA): TGTGCCAGCAGGGTAAGAGGGTCCGGAAACACCATATATTTT.

The V and J genes are TRBV6-2 or TRBV6-3 and TRBJ2-1, with 7 bases fitting TRBD2. The length of the CDR3 is 16 residues. Looked up from germline, CDR1 is MNHEY and CDR2 is SVGEGT. J gave up 4 bases and V 5 bases, and 11 bases lay outside the gene matches. This CDR3 reads CASSGLAATHYNEQFF. For the CDR3, the DNA is TGTGCCAGCAGTGGGCTAGCGGCCACCCATTACAATGAGCAGTTCTTC.

The V and J genes are TRBV19 and TRBJ2-7; D is perhaps TRBD2 (5 bases). Germline V gene lookup returns CDR1 LNHDA and CDR2 SQIVND (reference sequence). The CDR3 contains 15 residues. Trimming shortened V by 0 bases and J by 3 bases, and 12 bases separated the two germline ends. This chain's CDR3 is CASSIEGGPGYEQYF. CDR3 DNA: TGTGCCAGTAGTATAGAAGGAGGACCCGGCTACGAGCAGTACTTC.

The chain links TRBV6-4 to TRBJ1-1, with 7 positions matching TRBD1. Trimming cost V 6 bases and J 7 bases; bases outside gene matches: 11. Germline V CDR1 and CDR2: MRHNA, SNTAGT. The CDR3 runs 14 residues. CDR3: CASSPTGVKDEAFF. DNA of the CDR3: TGTGCCAGCAGCCCAACAGGGGTTAAGGATGAAGCTTTCTTT.

The chain couples TRBV19 to TRBJ2-6; tentative D call: TRBD1 (6 bases). V lost 4 bases and J lost 0, with 16 bases in between. The CDR3 is 18 residues long. Germline lookup yields CDR1 LNHDA and CDR2 SQIVND (reference sequence). The CDR3 region has the DNA TGTGCCAGTAGTAAAGGACAGAAACTAGTCTCTGGGGCCAACGTCCTGACTTTC. This gives the protein CASSKGQKLVSGANVLTF.

V is TRBV3-1 (or the pseudogene TRBV3-2) and J is TRBJ1-2; no definite D call. Looked up from germline, CDR1 is LGHDT and CDR2 is YNNKEL (reference sequence). The CDR3 is 13 amino acids. Trimming removed 0 bases from V and 4 bases from J, with 6 bases in between. CDR3: CASSQDSSYGYTF. Here the CDR3 DNA reads TGTGCCAGCAGCCAAGATAGCAGCTATGGCTACACCTTC.

The chain has TRBV19 and TRBJ1-5, with TRBD1 matching over 10 bases. Germline values: CDR1 LNHDA, CDR2 SQIVND (reference sequence). V gave up 8 bases and J gave up 2 bases; unmatched junction bases: 12. This CDR3 comprises 17 residues. The CDR3, as DNA: TGTGCCAGTGGCACTCCGGGACAGGGGATAGGCAATCAGCCCCAGCATTTT. It translates to CASGTPGQGIGNQPQHF.

The chain employs TRBV10-3 and TRBJ2-1; 13 nucleotides match TRBD2. From germline, CDR1 is ENHRY and CDR2 SYGVKD. The CDR3 runs 16 residues. V lost 5 bases, J lost 9 bases, and 10 bases stayed unmatched. This chain's CDR3 is CAISWPGTSGNGEQFF. The CDR3 DNA reads as TGTGCCATCAGTTGGCCAGGGACTAGCGGGAACGGTGAGCAGTTCTTC.

The chain links TRBV6-4 to TRBJ2-3; D is ambiguous. CDR1 MRHNA and CDR2 SNTAGT come from the germline V gene. The V end was cut by 3 bases, the J end by 0 bases, with 7 bases between. The CDR3 runs 14 residues. CDR3 sequence: CASSDFSSTDTQYF. In DNA form, the CDR3 reads TGTGCCAGCAGTGATTTTTCTAGCACAGATACGCAGTATTTT.

The genes are TRBV7-9 and TRBJ1-1; a weak D match, TRBD1 (5 bases). CDR1 is SEHNR, CDR2 FQNEAQ, per germline (reference sequence). The CDR3 contains 15 residues. V gave up 2 bases and J gave up 3 bases, with 13 bases separating them. CDR3 DNA sequence: TGTGCCAGCAGCTTACAGGGTGGCAGGTACACTGAAGCTTTCTTT. Encoded protein: CASSLQGGRYTEAFF.

The chain carries TRBV2 and TRBJ1-2; 7 positions agree with TRBD1. V was pared by 5 bases and J by 8 bases, with 8 bases of the junction left unmatched. CDR1 is SNHLY and CDR2 is FYNNEI in the germline V gene. CDR3 length equals 13 residues. CDR3 sequence: CASSRDRAEGYTF. The CDR3, as DNA: TGTGCCAGCAGTCGCGACAGGGCGGAGGGCTACACCTTC. The whole variable domain, filled in from reference TRBV2 and TRBJ1-2, reads EPEVTQTPSHQVTQMGQEVILRCVPISNHLYFYWYRQILGQKVEFLVSFYNNEISEKSEIFDDQFSVERPDGSNFTLKIRSTKLEDSAMYFCASSRDRAEGYTFGSGTRLTVV.

The rearrangement uses TRBV6-1 and TRBJ1-4; 7 bases are shared with TRBD1. Germline CDR1 is MNHNS and CDR2 is SASEGT. V was clipped by 2 bases and J by 4 bases; unmatched bases: 7. This CDR3 has 16 amino acids. The DNA for the CDR3 is TGTGCCAGCAGTGAATATGGCCAGGGGGTTAATGAAAAACTGTTTTTT. This sequence encodes CASSEYGQGVNEKLFF.

This sequence joins TRBV6-1 and TRBJ2-7, with 7 bases lining up with TRBD1. Germline V gene sequence: CDR1 MNHNS, CDR2 SASEGT. The V and J ends lost 3 bases and 12 bases, in that order; junction bases with no gene match: 8. The CDR3 contains 12 residues. The CDR3 DNA follows: TGTGCCAGCAGTGACAAACAGGGGATGCCGTACTTC. Amino acids: CASSDKQGMPYF.

This clone has a single count. The CDR3 coding sequence is TGTGCCAGCAGTTTATCAGCGGGGCCTCTCCTTAGCACAGATACGCAGTATTTT. Encoded protein: CASSLSAGPLLSTDTQYF. The V gene is TRBV28, the J gene TRBJ2-3; 7 bases are a match to TRBD2. The CDR3 spans 18 residues. Per germline, CDR1 MDHEN and CDR2 SYDVKM. Germline trimming cut 1 base from V and 0 bases from J; bases unmatched to any gene: 10.

The chain has TRBV19 and TRBJ1-1, with 9 bases lining up with TRBD1. Trimming cost V 3 bases and J 0 bases; bases outside gene matches: 2. The CDR3 has 15 residues. CDR1 is LNHDA and CDR2 is SQIVND in the germline V gene (reference sequence). CDR3 in DNA: TGTGCCAGTAGTATGGACAGGGGTATGAACACTGAAGCTTTCTTT. Its translation is CASSMDRGMNTEAFF.

The chain has TRBV7-3 and TRBJ2-3; weak D call: TRBD2 (6 bases). The CDR3 totals 14 residues. In germline, CDR1 is SGHTA, CDR2 FQGTGA. Deletions cut 5 bases from V and 4 bases from J, with 13 bases between. CDR3 nucleotide sequence: TGTGCCAGCAGCCTGGACGGGACTCCAGATACGCAGTATTTT. Translated, it gives CASSLDGTPDTQYF.

The sample holds a few counts of this clone. The chain has TRBV30 and TRBJ1-5; 8 bases are shared with TRBD1. The CDR3 totals 14 residues. Germline assignment: CDR1 GTSNPN and CDR2 SVGIG (reference sequence). After removal of 2 bases from V and 2 bases from J, the junction contained 2 bases not matched to a gene. This chain's CDR3 is CAWSQTGGNQPQHF. CDR3 bases: TGTGCCTGGAGTCAGACAGGGGGCAATCAGCCCCAGCATTTT.

This chain links TRBV28 with TRBJ2-7, with D tentatively TRBD1 (6 bases). V lost 8 bases to trimming and J lost 3 bases, with 20 bases between them. This CDR3 region has 15 residues. Germline V gene sequence: CDR1 MDHEN, CDR2 SYDVKM. CDR3 in DNA: TGTGCCAGCCAGGGGTGGGTTCGGGACCACTACGAGCAGTACTTC. It encodes CASQGWVRDHYEQYF.

The rearrangement joins TRBV5-5 to TRBJ2-7; D not certain. From germline, CDR1 is SGHKS and CDR2 YYEKEE (reference sequence). The CDR3 consists of 14 residues. Between the trimmed V and J ends, which lost 0 bases and 1 base, there was a span of 8 bases. The CDR3 spells CASSLASESYEQYF. The CDR3 DNA is TGTGCCAGCAGCTTGGCTTCGGAGTCCTACGAGCAGTACTTC. Combining the CDR3 with reference TRBV5-5 and TRBJ2-7 gives the whole variable domain DAGVTQSPTHLIKTRGQQVTLRCSPISGHKSVSWYQQVLGQGPQFIFQYYEKEERGRGNFPDRFSARQFPNYSSELNVNALLLGDSALYLCASSLASESYEQYFGPGTRLTVT.

The chain uses TRBV9 and TRBJ1-2; 10 nucleotides align to TRBD1. The CDR3 contains 14 residues. V lost 3 bases, J lost 5 bases, and 4 bases stayed unmatched. Germline values: CDR1 SGDLS, CDR2 YYNGEE. In DNA form, the CDR3 reads TGTGCCAGCAGCGGGGGGACAGGGGCTTATGGCTACACCTTC. This codes for CASSGGTGAYGYTF.

This chain links TRBV15 with TRBJ2-3, with 16 bases lining up with TRBD2. After removal of 5 bases from V and 0 bases from J, the junction contained 11 bases not matched to a gene. The CDR3 loop spans 20 amino acids. The germline gives CDR1 LNHNV, CDR2 YYDKDF (reference sequence). The CDR3 here is CATSGGLAGGRASSTDTQYF. The CDR3 DNA reads as TGTGCCACCAGCGGGGGACTAGCGGGAGGGAGGGCTTCTAGCACAGATACGCAGTATTTT.

CDR3: CASSVNPGVGTGELFF. DNA of the CDR3: TGTGCCAGCAGCGTAAACCCAGGGGTGGGCACCGGGGAGCTGTTTTTT. The rearrangement uses TRBV7-3 and TRBJ2-2; a possible D gene is TRBD1 (6 bases). The CDR3 is 16 amino acids. Trimming removed 5 bases at V and 4 bases at J, with 17 bases between. CDR1 and CDR2 from the germline V gene are SGHTA and FQGTGA.

This chain links TRBV15 with TRBJ2-1; 8 nucleotides agree with TRBD2. The CDR3 runs 17 residues. Germline CDR1 is LNHNV and CDR2 is YYDKDF (reference sequence). Unmatched junction bases numbered 6, after V lost 0 bases and J lost 2 bases. The DNA of the CDR3 is TGTGCCACCAGCAGAGATCTTAACGGGAGGGCCTACAATGAGCAGTTCTTC. This sequence encodes CATSRDLNGRAYNEQFF.

CDR3 in amino acids: CASSPQPGTSSGELFF. CDR3 bases: TGTGCCAGCAGCCCACAACCCGGGACTTCATCCGGGGAGCTGTTTTTT. This chain links TRBV7-2 with TRBJ2-2, with a weak D call TRBD2 (6 bases). The ends were cut back, 5 bases at V and 6 bases at J, with 19 bases in the middle. This CDR3 has 16 amino acids. Germline CDR1 SGHTA, CDR2 FQGNSA. The variable domain in full, completed from reference TRBV7-2 and TRBJ2-2, reads GAGVSQSPSNKVTEKGKDVELRCDPISGHTALYWYRQSLGQGLEFLIYFQGNSAPDKSGLPSDRFSAERTGGSVSTLTIQRTQQEDSAVYLCASSPQPGTSSGELFFGEGSRLTVL.

This clone is a singleton in its sample. V and J are TRBV5-4 and TRBJ2-6, with TRBD1 as a possible D gene (6 bases). Germline V lookup: CDR1 SGHNT, CDR2 YYREEE (reference sequence). There are 15 residues in the CDR3. V was cut by 5 bases and J by 2 bases, with 11 bases left in between. CDR3 residues: CASSATGTGANVLTF. The CDR3 DNA reads as TGTGCCAGCAGTGCAACAGGGACTGGGGCCAACGTCCTGACTTTC.

The chain carries TRBV19 and TRBJ1-5, with a tentative D call TRBD1 (5 bases). There are 15 residues in the CDR3. CDR1 LNHDA and CDR2 SQIVND come from the germline V gene (reference sequence). The V gene lost 3 bases and the J gene lost 7 bases, with 16 bases spanning the gap. The CDR3, as DNA: TGTGCCAGTAGTATCAACAGGATTCCTTCGCAGCCCCAGCATTTT. As protein: CASSINRIPSQPQHF.

The rearrangement links TRBV28 to TRBJ1-5, with D possibly being TRBD1 (5 bases). The CDR3 runs to 17 residues. Trimming removed 5 bases at V and 1 base at J, with 18 bases between. The V gene's germline CDR1 is MDHEN and CDR2 SYDVKM. The CDR3 nucleotides read TGTGCCAGCAGTCCCCAAGGGGTCCTTTACAGCAATCAGCCCCAGCATTTT. It yields the protein CASSPQGVLYSNQPQHF.